These 9 T cell receptor beta chains were all obtained from the same sample, sequenced in a study of T cells in Graves' hyperthyroidism and ophthalmopathy (dated by TCRdb to the late 2010s). The receptor library was made with multiplex PCR. The listed sequencing device is Illumina HiSeq 2000. TCR beta CDR3 regions were amplified from RNA transcripts. The TCR CDR3 was subjected to a first round of RT-PCR using the HTBI primer set and the Qiagen OneStep RT-PCR kit. The public reads were reprocessed in TCRdb via fastp at Q25 and MiXCR, keeping in-frame beta chains. Rows with one shared CDR3 protein collapse into an entry with the most common genes and DNA. Counted in this sample were tens of thousands of distinct CDR3 sequences; about 49% of them appeared once. The ten biggest clones cover 6.2% of the sample. Sequenced material: blood. The receptors were gathered from a woman aged 45-59 years with Graves' hyperthyroidism that later progressed to Graves' ophthalmopathy.

The chain uses TRBV7-9 and TRBJ2-7; possibly TRBD2 for D (6 bases). Germline CDR1 SEHNR, CDR2 FQNEAQ (reference sequence). The CDR3 covers 13 residues. CDR3 amino acids: CARSRAGHYEQYF. CDR3 DNA sequence: TGTGCTAGATCGCGGGCGGGGCATTACGAGCAGTACTTC.

Remarks on this clonotype: The CDR3 carries no conserved terminal phenylalanine or tryptophan, so it likely arises from a read error. The limits of the CDR3 on the DNA are not certain, so only TCRdb's listed CDR3 is given. This rearrangement joins TRBV12-3 or TRBV12-4 to TRBJ1-4. The CDR3 is 9 amino acids in total, end residues counted. The CDR3: CASSLGRDY.

This clonotype is classed as medium-sized. The chain uses TRBV29-1 and TRBJ2-3, with TRBD1 matching 8 bases. J was trimmed by 9 bases and V by 3 bases; bases with no gene match: 14. The CDR3 covers 15 residues. Per germline, CDR1 SQVTM and CDR2 ANQGSEA. CDR3 amino acids: CSVDAGTGLGGTQYF. In DNA form, the CDR3 reads TGCAGCGTTGACGCGGGGACAGGTTTAGGTGGGACGCAGTATTTT.

V and J are TRBV10-3 and TRBJ2-7; D is uncertain. CDR1 and CDR2 (germline): ENHRY, SYGVKD. V shed 6 bases and J shed 4 bases, with 7 bases lying between them. The CDR3 totals 11 residues. CDR3 nucleotides: TGTGCCATCAGAGCCTCATACGAGCAGTACTTC. It encodes CAIRASYEQYF.

This clonotype came up once. The chain uses TRBV29-1 and TRBJ2-7; D is tentatively TRBD1 or TRBD2 (6 bases each). CDR1 is SQVTM and CDR2 is ANQGSEA in the germline V gene. The CDR3 length is 13 residues. Deletions cut 6 bases from V and 2 bases from J, with 14 bases between. CDR3 amino acids: CSVPTGDTYEQYF. In DNA, the CDR3 is TGCAGCGTACCGACGGGGGACACCTACGAGCAGTACTTC.

This clonotype was detected ten times or more. The V and J genes are TRBV6-5 and TRBJ1-1; the D is unclear. Germline CDR1 MNHEY, CDR2 SVGAGI. Trimming took off 2 bases at V and 8 bases at J, with 21 bases between the two ends. The CDR3 loop spans 16 amino acids. CDR3 nucleotides: TGTGCCAGCAGTTACGGTATGGTGAGACCACTTTCCGAAGCTTTCTTT. This translates into CASSYGMVRPLSEAFF.

The V and J genes are TRBV7-8 and TRBJ2-5; D gene unclear. Germline V gives CDR1 SGHVS, CDR2 FQNEAQ. The CDR3 contains 15 residues. Trimming pared 1 base from V and 3 bases from J, leaving 12 bases between. Here the CDR3 DNA reads TGTGCCAGCAGCTTAGTAGGCAGCATGAAAGAGACCCAGTACTTC. Its translation is CASSLVGSMKETQYF.

A note on this clonotype: The junction departs from the called germline gene at one end, perhaps through a read error. The chain employs TRBV7-9 and TRBJ1-4; 9 nucleotides align to TRBD1. The length of the CDR3 is 14 residues. The germline gives CDR1 SEHNR, CDR2 FQNEAQ (reference sequence). DNA for the CDR3: TGTGCCTGCAGTCTCGGGACAGGGCATGAAAAACTGTTTTTT. Residues: CACSLGTGHEKLFF.

In its sample, this clonotype is medium-sized. V gene TRBV19 combines with J gene TRBJ2-3; 15 bases are shared with TRBD2. V was clipped by 9 bases and J by 5 bases; unmatched bases: 9. Germline V gene lookup returns CDR1 LNHDA and CDR2 SQIVND (reference sequence). The CDR3 has 16 amino acids. The DNA of the CDR3 is TGTGCCAGCCGGACTAGCGGGAGGGGGGGAGGAGATACGCAGTATTTT. Its protein product is CASRTSGRGGGDTQYF.